This TCR beta chain emerged from a study of cytotoxic CD8 clonotypes in ibrutinib-treated CLL. The overall study: The patients, under 13 relapsed/refractory and roughly 15 treatment-naive, included around 18 who were IGHV unmutated. General study findings and limits: Clonality at baseline surpassed age-matched healthy donors and tracked circulating CD8+ T-cell counts.

TCR beta library input comprised around 2.1 micrograms of genomic DNA from cryopreserved PBMCs. The V and J ends lost 3 bases and 0 bases respectively, with 15 bases between them. Germline V lookup: CDR1 LNHDA, CDR2 SQIVND (reference sequence). The CDR3 has 18 residues. Clones were sequenced by immunoSEQ multiplex PCR, and TCRdb holds only the in-frame ones, with some missing. Among 20,000 to 25,000 clones listed, roughly 80% were seen once. Note on this clone: Antigen specificity is unknown.

The sample in question was PBMCs, obtained before ibrutinib treatment. The V and J genes are TRBV19 and TRBJ2-6; possibly TRBD2 for D (6 bases). This clonotype originated in a human donor with chronic lymphocytic leukemia. The CDR3 spells CASSIWGRGSSGANVLTF. The CDR3, as DNA: TGTGCCAGTAGTATTTGGGGACGGGGGAGCTCTGGGGCCAACGTCCTGACTTTC.